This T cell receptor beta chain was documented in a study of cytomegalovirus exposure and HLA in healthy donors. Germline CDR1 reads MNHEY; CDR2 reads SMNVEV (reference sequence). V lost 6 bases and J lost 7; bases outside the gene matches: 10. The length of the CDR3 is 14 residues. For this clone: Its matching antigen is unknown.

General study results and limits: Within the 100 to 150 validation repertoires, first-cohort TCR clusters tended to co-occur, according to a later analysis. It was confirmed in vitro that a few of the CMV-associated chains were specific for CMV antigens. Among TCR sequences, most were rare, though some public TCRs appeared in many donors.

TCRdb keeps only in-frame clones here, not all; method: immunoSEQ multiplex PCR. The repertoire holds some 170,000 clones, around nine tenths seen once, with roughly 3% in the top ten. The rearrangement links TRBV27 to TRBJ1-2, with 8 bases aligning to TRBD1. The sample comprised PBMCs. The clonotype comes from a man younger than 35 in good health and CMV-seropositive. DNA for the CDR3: TGTGCCAGCAGCCCCCAGGGGGCCTTTTCTGGCTACACCTTC. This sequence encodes CASSPQGAFSGYTF.